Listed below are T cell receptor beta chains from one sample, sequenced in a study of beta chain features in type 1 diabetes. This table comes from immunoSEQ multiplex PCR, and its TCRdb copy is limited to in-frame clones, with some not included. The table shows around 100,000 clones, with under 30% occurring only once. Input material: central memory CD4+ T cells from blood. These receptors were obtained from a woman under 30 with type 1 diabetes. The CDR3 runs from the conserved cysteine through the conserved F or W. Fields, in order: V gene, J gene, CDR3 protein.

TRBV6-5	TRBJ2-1	CASSRLAAYNEQFF
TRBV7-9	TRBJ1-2	CASSPRRGAADGYTF
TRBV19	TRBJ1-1	CASKSGGLNTEAFF
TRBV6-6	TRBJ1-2	CASSPRTGLGYTF
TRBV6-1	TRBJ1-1	CASRPSGLMNTEAFF
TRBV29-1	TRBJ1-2	CSVKYQGGDYGYTF
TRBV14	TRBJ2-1	CASSQGTNRRDEQFF
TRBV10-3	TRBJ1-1	CAIRDYGTGKMNTEAFF
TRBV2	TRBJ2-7	CASKRPGQGADEQYF
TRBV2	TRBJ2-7	CASSRVPGLASEQYF
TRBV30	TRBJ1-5	CAWRQTNSNQPQHF
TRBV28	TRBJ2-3	CASSSPARGKTDTQYF
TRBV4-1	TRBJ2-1	CASSLGTSLTYNEQFF
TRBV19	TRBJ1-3	CASSYRGHDGNTIYF
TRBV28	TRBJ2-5	CASTYTGETQYF
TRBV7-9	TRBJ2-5	CASSLGQLGSQETQYF
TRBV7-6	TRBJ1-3	CASSLGVDTIYF
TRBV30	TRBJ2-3	CAWSVGQSITDTQYF
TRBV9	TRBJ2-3	CASSVGAGASDTQYF
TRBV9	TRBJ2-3	CASSGRASGSSTDTQYF
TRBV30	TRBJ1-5	CAWGGGRSNQPQHF
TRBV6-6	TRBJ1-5	CASSTSGQRNQPQHF
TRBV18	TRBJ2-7	CASSPPTGVVGEQYF
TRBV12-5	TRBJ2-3	CASAASGRSDTQYF
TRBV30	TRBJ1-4	CAWSRTSGGEKLFF
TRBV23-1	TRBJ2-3	CASRTRPPSGRPDTQYF
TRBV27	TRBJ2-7	CASSTRDRVNEQYF
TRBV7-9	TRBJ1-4	CASSLGGALNEKLFF